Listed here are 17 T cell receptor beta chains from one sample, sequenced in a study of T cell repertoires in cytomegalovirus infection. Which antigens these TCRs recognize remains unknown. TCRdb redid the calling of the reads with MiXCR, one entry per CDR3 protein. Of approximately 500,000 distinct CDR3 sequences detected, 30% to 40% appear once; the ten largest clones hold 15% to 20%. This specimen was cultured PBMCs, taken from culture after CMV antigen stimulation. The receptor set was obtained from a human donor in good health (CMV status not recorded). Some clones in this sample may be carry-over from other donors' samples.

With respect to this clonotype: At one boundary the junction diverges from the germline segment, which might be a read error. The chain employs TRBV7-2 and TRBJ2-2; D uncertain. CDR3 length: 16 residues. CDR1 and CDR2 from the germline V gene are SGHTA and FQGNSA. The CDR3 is CASSPSRIPNTVELFF. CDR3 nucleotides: TGTGCCAGCAGCCCGTCCCGGATACCGAACACCGTGGAGCTGTTTTTT. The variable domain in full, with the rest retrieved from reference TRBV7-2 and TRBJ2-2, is GAGVSQSPSNKVTEKGKDVELRCDPISGHTALYWYRQSLGQGLEFLIYFQGNSAPDKSGLPSDRFSAERTGGSVSTLTIQRTQQEDSAVYLCASSPSRIPNTVELFFGEGSRLTVL.

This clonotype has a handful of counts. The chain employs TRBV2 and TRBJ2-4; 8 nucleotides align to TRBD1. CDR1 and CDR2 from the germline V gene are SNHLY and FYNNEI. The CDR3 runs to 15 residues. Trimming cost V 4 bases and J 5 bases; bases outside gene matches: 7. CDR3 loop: CASSAQGAPENIQYF. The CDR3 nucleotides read TGTGCCAGCAGTGCTCAGGGGGCACCGGAAAACATTCAGTACTTC.

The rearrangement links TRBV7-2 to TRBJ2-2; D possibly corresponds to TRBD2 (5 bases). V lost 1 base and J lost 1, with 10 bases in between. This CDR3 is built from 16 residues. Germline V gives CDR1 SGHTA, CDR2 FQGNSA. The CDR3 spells CASSLVGRGNTGELFF. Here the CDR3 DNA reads TGTGCCAGCAGCTTAGTTGGGAGAGGGAACACCGGGGAGCTGTTTTTT. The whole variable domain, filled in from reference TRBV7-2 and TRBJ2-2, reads GAGVSQSPSNKVTEKGKDVELRCDPISGHTALYWYRQSLGQGLEFLIYFQGNSAPDKSGLPSDRFSAERTGGSVSTLTIQRTQQEDSAVYLCASSLVGRGNTGELFFGEGSRLTVL.

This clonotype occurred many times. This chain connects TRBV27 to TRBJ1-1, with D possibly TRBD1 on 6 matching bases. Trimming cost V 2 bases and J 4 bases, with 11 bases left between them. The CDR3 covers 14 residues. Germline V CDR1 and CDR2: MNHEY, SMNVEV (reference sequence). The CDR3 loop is CASSLLQGGTEAFF. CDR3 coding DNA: TGTGCCAGCAGTTTACTCCAAGGGGGCACTGAAGCTTTCTTT.

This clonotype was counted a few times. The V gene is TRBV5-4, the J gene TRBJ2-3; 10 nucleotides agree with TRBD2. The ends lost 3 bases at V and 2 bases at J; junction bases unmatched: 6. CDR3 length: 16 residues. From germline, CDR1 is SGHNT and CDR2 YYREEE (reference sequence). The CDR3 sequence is CASSYLGTSDTDTQYF. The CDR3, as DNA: TGTGCCAGCAGCTACCTCGGGACTAGCGACACAGATACGCAGTATTTT.

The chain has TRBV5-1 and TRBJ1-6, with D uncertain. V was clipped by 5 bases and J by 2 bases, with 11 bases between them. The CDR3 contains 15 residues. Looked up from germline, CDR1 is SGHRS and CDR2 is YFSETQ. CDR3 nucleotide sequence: TGCGCCAGCAGGGTGGACGGGACCTATAATTCACCCCTCCACTTT. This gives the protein CASRVDGTYNSPLHF.

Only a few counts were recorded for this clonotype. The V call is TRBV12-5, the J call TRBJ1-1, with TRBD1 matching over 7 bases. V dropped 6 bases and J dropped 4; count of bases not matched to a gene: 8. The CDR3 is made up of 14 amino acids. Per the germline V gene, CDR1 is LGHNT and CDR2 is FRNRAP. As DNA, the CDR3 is TGTGCTAGTGGAAAACAGGGGATGAGCACTGAAGCTTTCTTT. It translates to CASGKQGMSTEAFF. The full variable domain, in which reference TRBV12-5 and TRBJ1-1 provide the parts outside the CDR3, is DARVTQTPRHKVTEMGQEVTMRCQPILGHNTVFWYRQTMMQGLELLAYFRNRAPLDDSGMPKDRFSAEMPDATLATLKIQPSEPRDSAVYFCASGKQGMSTEAFFGQGTRLTVV.

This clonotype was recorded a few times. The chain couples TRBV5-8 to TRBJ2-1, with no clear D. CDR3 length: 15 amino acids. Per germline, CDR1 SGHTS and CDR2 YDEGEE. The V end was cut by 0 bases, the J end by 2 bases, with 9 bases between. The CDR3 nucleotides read TGTGCCAGCAGCTTGGATCCAGGCACCTACAATGAGCAGTTCTTC. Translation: CASSLDPGTYNEQFF.

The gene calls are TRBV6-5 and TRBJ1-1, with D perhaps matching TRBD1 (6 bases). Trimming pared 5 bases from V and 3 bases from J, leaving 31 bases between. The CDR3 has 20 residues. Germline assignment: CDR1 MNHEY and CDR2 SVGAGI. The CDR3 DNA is TGTGCCAGCAGTCCACTCGTGTTTCTTCGGTACAGGGCGAGGGACACTGAAGCTTTCTTT. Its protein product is CASSPLVFLRYRARDTEAFF.

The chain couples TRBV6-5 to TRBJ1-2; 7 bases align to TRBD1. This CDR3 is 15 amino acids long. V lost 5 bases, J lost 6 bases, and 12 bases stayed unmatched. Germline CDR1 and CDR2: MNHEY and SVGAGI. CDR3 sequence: CASSPLPRQGDGYTF. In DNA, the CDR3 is TGTGCCAGCAGTCCACTACCGCGACAGGGCGATGGCTACACCTTC.

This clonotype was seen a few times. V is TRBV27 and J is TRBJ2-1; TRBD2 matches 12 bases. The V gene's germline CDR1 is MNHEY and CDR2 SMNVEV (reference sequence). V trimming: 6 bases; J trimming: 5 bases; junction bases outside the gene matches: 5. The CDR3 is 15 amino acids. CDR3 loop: CASRKTSGGHNEQFF. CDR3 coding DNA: TGTGCCAGCAGGAAGACTAGCGGGGGACACAATGAGCAGTTCTTC.

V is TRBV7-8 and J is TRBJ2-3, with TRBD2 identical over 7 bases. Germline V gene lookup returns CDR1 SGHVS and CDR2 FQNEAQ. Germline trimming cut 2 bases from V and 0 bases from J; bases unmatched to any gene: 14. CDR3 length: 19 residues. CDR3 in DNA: TGTGCCAGCAGCTTAACCGGGGCTAGCGGAGGACGAAGCACAGATACGCAGTATTTT. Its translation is CASSLTGASGGRSTDTQYF.

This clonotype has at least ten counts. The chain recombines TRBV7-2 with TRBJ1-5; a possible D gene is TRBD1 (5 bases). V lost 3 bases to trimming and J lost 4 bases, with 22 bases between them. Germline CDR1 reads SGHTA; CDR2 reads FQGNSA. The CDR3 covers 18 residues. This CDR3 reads CASSLGQGARILNQPQHF. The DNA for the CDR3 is TGTGCCAGCAGCTTGGGGCAGGGCGCACGCATATTAAATCAGCCCCAGCATTTT.

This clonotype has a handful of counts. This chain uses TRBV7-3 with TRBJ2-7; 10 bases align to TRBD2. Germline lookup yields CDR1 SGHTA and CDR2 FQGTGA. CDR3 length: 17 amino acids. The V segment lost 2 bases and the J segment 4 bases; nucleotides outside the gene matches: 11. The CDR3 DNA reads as TGTGCCAGCAGCTTAGAGGGGGCGTCTAGCGGGAGTTACGAGCAGTACTTC. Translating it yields CASSLEGASSGSYEQYF.

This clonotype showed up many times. CDR3 in DNA: TGTGCCAGTAGTCAACAAGCGGGACTACCCGGGGAGCTGTTTTTT. Amino acid sequence: CASSQQAGLPGELFF. The gene calls are TRBV19 and TRBJ2-2; 7 bases are shared with TRBD2. V shed 5 bases, J shed 6 bases, and the junction held 9 bases outside the gene matches. The length of the CDR3 is 15 residues. Germline V gene data show CDR1 as LNHDA and CDR2 as SQIVND (reference sequence).

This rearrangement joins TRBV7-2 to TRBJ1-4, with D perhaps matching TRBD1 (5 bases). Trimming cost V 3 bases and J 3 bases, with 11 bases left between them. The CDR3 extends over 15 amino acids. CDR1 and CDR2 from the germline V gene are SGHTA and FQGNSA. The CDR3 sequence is CASSFQTVANEKLFF. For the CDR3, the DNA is TGTGCCAGCAGCTTCCAGACAGTGGCTAATGAAAAACTGTTTTTT.

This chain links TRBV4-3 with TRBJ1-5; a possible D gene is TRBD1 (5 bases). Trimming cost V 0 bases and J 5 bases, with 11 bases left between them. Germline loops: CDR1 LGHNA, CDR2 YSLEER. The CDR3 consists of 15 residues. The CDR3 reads CASSQDQGGDQPQHF. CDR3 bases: TGCGCCAGCAGCCAAGATCAGGGTGGGGATCAGCCCCAGCATTTT.